This record concerns one TCR beta chain sequence. The sample is drawn from a study of cytomegalovirus exposure and HLA in healthy donors. The V gene's germline CDR1 is SQVTM and CDR2 ANQGSEA. The ends were cut back, 4 bases at V and 2 bases at J, with 14 bases in the middle. CDR3 length: 14 residues. The table came from immunoSEQ multiplex PCR; TCRdb's copy has only in-frame clones and leaves some out. The table lists 65,000 to 70,000 clones, roughly nine tenths of them singletons. The chain employs TRBV29-1 and TRBJ2-5; D ambiguous. The clonotype was recovered from a man aged 18 to 30 in good health and CMV-seronegative. The material sequenced was PBMCs. CDR3 residues: CSVGVLRHQETQYF. CDR3 DNA sequence: TGCAGCGTTGGGGTTCTGCGGCATCAAGAGACCCAGTACTTC. Based on the CDR3 plus reference TRBV29-1 and TRBJ2-5, the full variable domain is SAVISQKPSRDICQRGTSLTIQCQVDSQVTMMFWYRQQPGQSLTLIATANQGSEATYESGFVIDKFPISRPNLTFSTLTVSNMSPEDSSIYLCSVGVLRHQETQYFGPGTRLLVL.